This T cell receptor (beta chain) is drawn from a study of blood T cell repertoires in COVID-19. This CDR3 is 14 amino acids long. Per germline, CDR1 LNHNV and CDR2 YYDKDF (reference sequence). With 5 bases removed from V and 5 bases from J, the gap between germline ends came to 13 bases. As originally analysed: Counts of nucleated cells, estimated from reference gene primer amplification, were obtained. The table came from immunoSEQ multiplex PCR; TCRdb's copy has only in-frame clones and leaves some out. D and trimming were read from the DNA, whereas the V and J calls and clone size are those reported in that table. Of roughly 280,000 clones in the sample, over 80% were seen once.

The TCR comes from a man aged 55 to 70 who had recovered from COVID-19. Material for sequencing was peripheral blood. This chain links TRBV15 with TRBJ2-4; no firm D call. Here the CDR3 reads CATSPRSPQNIQYF. CDR3 DNA: TGTGCCACCAGCCCCCGGTCCCCCCAAAACATTCAGTACTTC.